The 5 T cell receptor beta chains presented below share a single source sample, sequenced in a study of shared clonotypes between healthy human individuals (dated by TCRdb to the early 2020s). The method was the immunoSEQ multiplex PCR assay. The table comes from immuneACCESS by way of TCRdb, which keeps in-frame sequences with V and J called. Part of the clones is missing from these tables; in studies checked, under half for an unresolved V gene and the rest for unknown reasons. In all, the sample holds nearly 1,000,000 clones, and approximately 80% of those were seen once. About 1.5% of the sample belongs to the ten largest clones. The sequenced material came from memory CD4+ T cells sorted from blood. The sample's cell subset or site label is to be understood as: CD45RA-negative fraction. Every receptor here comes from a man aged 18 to 30 in good health.

V gene TRBV19 combines with J gene TRBJ1-6, with 7 bases that match TRBD1. The V and J ends lost 4 bases and 7 bases, in that order; junction bases with no gene match: 7. The length of the CDR3 is 15 residues. In germline, CDR1 is LNHDA, CDR2 SQIVND (reference sequence). CDR3 nucleotide sequence: TGTGCCAGTAGTAGCCCGGGACAGCGAAATTCACCCCTCCACTTT. This gives the protein CASSSPGQRNSPLHF. The variable domain in full, completed from reference TRBV19 and TRBJ1-6, reads DGGITQSPKYLFRKEGQNVTLSCEQNLNHDAMYWYRQDPGQGLRLIYYSQIVNDFQKGDIAEGYSVSREKKESFPLTVTSAQKNPTAFYLCASSSPGQRNSPLHFGNGTRLTVT.

The chain joins TRBV18 to TRBJ2-4; 7 bases line up with TRBD2. The germline V gene has CDR1 KGHSH and CDR2 LQKENI. The CDR3 is 15 amino acids. The trim removed 4 bases at V and 8 bases at J, leaving 11 bases unmatched. For the CDR3, the DNA is TGTGCCAGCTCACATCGACTAGCTACTAGCCACATTCAGTACTTC. Translated: CASSHRLATSHIQYF. Based on the CDR3 plus reference TRBV18 and TRBJ2-4, the full variable domain is NAGVMQNPRHLVRRRGQEARLRCSPMKGHSHVYWYRQLPEEGLKFMVYLQKENIIDESGMPKERFSAEFPKEGPSILRIQQVVRGDSAAYFCASSHRLATSHIQYFGAGTRLSVL.

This clone was detected ten times or more. The V call is TRBV28, the J call TRBJ1-1; tentatively, D is TRBD1 (6 bases). The germline CDR1 and CDR2 sequences are MDHEN and SYDVKM. V dropped 8 bases and J dropped 10 bases, with 14 bases sitting between them. The CDR3 has 11 residues. Here the CDR3 reads CASWGARRAFF. The CDR3 DNA sequence: TGTGCCAGCTGGGGGGCCCGGAGAGCTTTCTTT.

The chain recombines TRBV7-9 with TRBJ2-5; D possibly corresponds to TRBD2 (5 bases). Germline V CDR1 and CDR2: SEHNR, FQNEAQ (reference sequence). The CDR3 is 13 amino acids. The V end lost 3 bases, the J end lost 8 bases, and 13 bases lay between the germline ends. As DNA, the CDR3 is TGTGCCAGCAGCTTGGGCTACCGGGAAACCCAGTACTTC. Its protein is CASSLGYRETQYF.

This clone appeared a single time. V gene TRBV19 combines with J gene TRBJ2-7; the D is unclear. CDR3 length: 13 residues. V lost 1 base and J lost 9, with 13 bases in between. CDR1 is LNHDA and CDR2 is SQIVND in the germline V gene (reference sequence). The CDR3 loop reads CASSIVDGMGQYF. CDR3 coding DNA: TGTGCCAGTAGTATAGTGGACGGTATGGGGCAGTACTTC.